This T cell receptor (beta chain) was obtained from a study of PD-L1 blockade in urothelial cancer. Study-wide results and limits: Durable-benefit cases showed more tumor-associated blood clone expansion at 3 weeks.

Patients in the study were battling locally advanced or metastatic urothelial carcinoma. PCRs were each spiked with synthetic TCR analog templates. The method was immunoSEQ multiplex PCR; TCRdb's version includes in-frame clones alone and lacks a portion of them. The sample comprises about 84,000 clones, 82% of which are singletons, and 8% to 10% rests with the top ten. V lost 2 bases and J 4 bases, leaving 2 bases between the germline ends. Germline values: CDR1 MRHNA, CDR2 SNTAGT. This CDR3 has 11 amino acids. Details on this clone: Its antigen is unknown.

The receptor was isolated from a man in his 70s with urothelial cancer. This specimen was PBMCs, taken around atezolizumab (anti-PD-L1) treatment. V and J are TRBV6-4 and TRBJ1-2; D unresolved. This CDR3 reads CASSDRYGYTF. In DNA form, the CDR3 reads TGTGCCAGCAGTGACCGCTATGGCTACACCTTC.